This TCR beta chain appears in the sequencing data of a study of shared clonotypes between healthy human individuals. V was clipped by 1 base and J by 4 bases, with 17 bases between them. Per the germline V gene, CDR1 is SEHNR and CDR2 is FQNEAQ (reference sequence). The CDR3 is 16 residues long. Whole-study results and caveats: In contrast to clonotypes shared by all four donors, non-shared clonotypes had lower generation probabilities.

About this clone itself: Its antigen is as yet unknown.

Deep-level settings were used for running the assay. Libraries were prepared by immunoSEQ multiplex PCR; TCRdb keeps only in-frame clonotypes and omits some of them. This table holds about 2 million clones, 85% to 95% found once. This sequence originates from a man aged 18 to 30 in good health. The V call is TRBV7-9, the J call TRBJ2-7, with a weak D call TRBD1 (5 bases). Sequencing was done on a sample of naive CD4+ T cells sorted from blood. Subset denoted: CD45RA+ positively selected. The CDR3 nucleotides are TGTGCCAGCAGCTTAGGTGGGTGGTCAGGGCAGTACGAGCAGTACTTC. Its protein is CASSLGGWSGQYEQYF.